The rows below give T cell receptor beta chains drawn from one sample of a study of response to subunit inactivated influenza vaccine. MiXCR, run by TCRdb on the RT-PCR reads, gives a single entry per CDR3 protein. This table has about 620,000 distinct CDR3 sequences, about 11% appearing once. These data also featured in a second study, about T cells expressing NK-cell markers.

This specimen was PBMCs from blood, taken on the day of vaccination. The receptors derive from a middle-aged man who received an inactivated influenza vaccine. The CDR3 runs from the conserved cysteine through the conserved F or W. The order of the fields is clone size, D gene, V gene, J gene, CDR3 DNA, CDR3 protein. The D gene is left open where the match is weak. Not every row has a clone size; where given, it reads once, few, many or a size class.

few	.	TRBV3-1	TRBJ2-4	TGTGCCAGCAGCCAACCCGGACACCGTGTAAACATTCAGTACTTC	CASSQPGHRVNIQYF
few	TRBD2	TRBV5-1	TRBJ2-6	TGCGCCAGCAGCTTGTCGGGGGGAAGCTCTGGGGCCAACGTCCTGACTTTC	CASSLSGGSSGANVLTF
many	.	TRBV25-1	TRBJ1-1	TGTGCCAGCAGACGGGTCGGTCGCGGTGAAGCTTTCTTT	CASRRVGRGEAFF
.	TRBD1	TRBV28	TRBJ1-5	TGTGCCAGCAGTTTTGCCCCCGGGACAGGGGAGAATCAGCCCCAGCATTTT	CASSFAPGTGENQPQHF
.	TRBD1	TRBV12-3/TRBV12-4	TRBJ2-4	TGTGCCAGCAGTTTAAAGGGACAGCCTGGGATTATTCAGTACTTC	CASSLKGQPGIIQYF
few	.	TRBV12-3/TRBV12-4	TRBJ1-1	TGTGCCAGCAGTTTGAGGAGGGTCACTGAAGCTTTCTTT	CASSLRRVTEAFF
few	TRBD1	TRBV29-1	TRBJ1-2	TGCAGCGTGCTTCCGACAGGGAGGGACTATGGCTACACCTTC	CSVLPTGRDYGYTF
.	.	TRBV6-2/TRBV6-3	TRBJ1-1	TGTGCCAGCAGTTACGTAGGGAGAGCGACTGAAGCTTTCTTT	CASSYVGRATEAFF
few	TRBD2	TRBV20-1	TRBJ2-7	TGCAGTGCTAGGGGACTAGCGGGAGGCGAGCAGTACTTC	CSARGLAGGEQYF
few	.	TRBV20-1	TRBJ2-7	TGCAGTGCTAGTTCCAGGCGTCCCTACGAGCAGTACTTC	CSASSRRPYEQYF
many	TRBD2	TRBV29-1	TRBJ2-2	TGCAGCGTTGAAGAGAAACCCACTAGCGGGAGGCGCAACACCGGGGAGCTGTTTTTT	CSVEEKPTSGRRNTGELFF
few	.	TRBV20-1	TRBJ2-1	TGCAGTGCTAGTAATCCTACCTACAATGAGCAGTTCTTC	CSASNPTYNEQFF
many	TRBD1	TRBV5-1	TRBJ2-1	TGCGCCAGCAGCAGACAGGGACCACTAGAGATTATCAATGAGCAGTTCTTC	CASSRQGPLEIINEQFF
.	TRBD2	TRBV12-3/TRBV12-4	TRBJ2-1	TGTGCCAGCAGTCTCGAAGCCCCTAGCGGTGAGCAGTTCTTC	CASSLEAPSGEQFF
many	TRBD1	TRBV4-1	TRBJ2-5	TGCGCCAGCAGCCAAGTATTCTCAGGGACAGGTTGGGTTGTGGAGACCCAGTACTTC	CASSQVFSGTGWVVETQYF
few	.	TRBV7-2	TRBJ1-4	TGTGCCAGCAGCTTGCGGGGGGCTAGGGAAAAACTGTTTTTT	CASSLRGAREKLFF
.	TRBD1	TRBV12-3/TRBV12-4	TRBJ1-4	TGTGCCAGCAGTGCTCAGGACAGGGGGTACGAAAAACTGTTTTTT	CASSAQDRGYEKLFF
.	TRBD2	TRBV24-1	TRBJ2-7	TGTGCCACCCGTGACCGGACTAGACAGTACTTC	CATRDRTRQYF
few	TRBD1	TRBV28	TRBJ1-4	TGTGCCAGCAGCCCGGTGACAGGGTTTGAAGAAAAACTGTTTTTT	CASSPVTGFEEKLFF
few	TRBD1	TRBV19	TRBJ1-2	TGTGCCAGTAGTGTCAGTCCCGGGACAGGGAATGGCTACACCTTC	CASSVSPGTGNGYTF
.	.	TRBV5-5	TRBJ1-5	TGTGCCAGCAGCCCGAGGGAGGGTTTAAGTCAGCCCCAGCATTTT	CASSPREGLSQPQHF
few	.	TRBV12-3/TRBV12-4	TRBJ1-5	TGTGCCAGCAGTCCAGGAGGCTCTCAGCCCCAGCATTTT	CASSPGGSQPQHF
.	.	TRBV15	TRBJ2-6	TGTGCCACCAGCAGAGCTCCCTTAGGTGGGGCCAACGTCCTGACTTTC	CATSRAPLGGANVLTF
few	.	TRBV30	TRBJ1-2	TGTGCCTGGAGGGGTTTCGCTTCGGCCTATGGCTACACCTTC	CAWRGFASAYGYTF
many	.	TRBV5-1	TRBJ2-5	TGCGCCAGCAGCTTGGAGGGAGTAGGGACCCAGTACTTC	CASSLEGVGTQYF
.	TRBD1	TRBV12-3/TRBV12-4	TRBJ1-3	TGTGCCAGCGGATACCGGGACAGGGTTGGAAACACCATATATTTT	CASGYRDRVGNTIYF
.	.	TRBV19	TRBJ2-1	TGTGCCAGTAGTATCGGACAGATCCCCAATGAGCAGTTCTTC	CASSIGQIPNEQFF
few	.	TRBV7-2	TRBJ1-3	TGTGCCAGCAGCTTACGGCAGACAAACACCATATATTTT	CASSLRQTNTIYF
.	.	TRBV24-1	TRBJ2-1	TGTGCCACCAGTTCCGGAGGCTCCTACAATGAGCAGTTCTTC	CATSSGGSYNEQFF
many	.	TRBV5-1	TRBJ2-1	TGCGCCAGCAGCTCGGCTAGCTACAATGAGCAGTTCTTC	CASSSASYNEQFF
few	.	TRBV11-2	TRBJ2-5	TGTGCCAGCAGCTCCACCACTTCCGGGGGGACCCAGTACTTC	CASSSTTSGGTQYF
.	.	TRBV10-3	TRBJ2-7	TGTGCCATCAGGAAAACCGAGGGTGAGCAGTACTTC	CAIRKTEGEQYF
once	TRBD1	TRBV5-1	TRBJ2-7	TGCGCCAGCAGCTCCCAGGGACAGACCTACGAGCAGTACTTC	CASSSQGQTYEQYF
.	TRBD2	TRBV10-3	TRBJ2-5	TGTGCCATCAGTGATGCACTAGCGGGGGGCCAGATACTCCAAGAGACCCAGTACTTC	CAISDALAGGQILQETQYF
few	TRBD1	TRBV7-2	TRBJ1-5	TGTGCCAGCAGGGTTGGGACAGACAATCAGCCCCAGCATTTT	CASRVGTDNQPQHF
.	TRBD1	TRBV24-1	TRBJ2-5	TGTGCCACCAGTGATTGGGACAGGGGGCGCGCGACCCAGTACTTC	CATSDWDRGRATQYF
few	.	TRBV11-2	TRBJ2-2	TGTGCCAGCAGCACGACCCCGAGCGTGGGGGAGCTGTTTTTT	CASSTTPSVGELFF
few	.	TRBV2	TRBJ2-7	TGTGCCAGCAGTGAAGCGCCCACACACGCCTACGAGCAGTACTTC	CASSEAPTHAYEQYF
many	TRBD1	TRBV29-1	TRBJ1-2	TGCAGCGTTGAACCACAGGGGCCGACTAACTATGGCTACACCTTC	CSVEPQGPTNYGYTF
many	.	TRBV20-1	TRBJ2-7	TGCAGTGCTAGAGATGGTAGCTCTATCGACGAGCAGTACTTC	CSARDGSSIDEQYF
few	.	TRBV6-1	TRBJ1-2	TGTGCCAGCAGTCGGACAGTAGGGTCCTATGGCTACACCTTC	CASSRTVGSYGYTF
.	.	TRBV28	TRBJ1-2	TGTGCCAGCAGTTTAGGCGGGGGACAATCTTATGGCTACACCTTC	CASSLGGGQSYGYTF
few	.	TRBV2	TRBJ2-2	TGTGCCAGCAGTGGTCAGGGATTTAACACCGGGGAGCTGTTTTTT	CASSGQGFNTGELFF
few	.	TRBV12-3/TRBV12-4	TRBJ1-3	TGTGCCAGCAGACTAGGGGACTCTGGAAACACCATATATTTT	CASRLGDSGNTIYF
.	.	TRBV15	TRBJ1-3	TGTGCCACCAGCAGAGATGGCAGACCCTCTGGAAACACCATATATTTT	CATSRDGRPSGNTIYF
.	.	TRBV2	TRBJ2-4	TGTGCCAGCCTAAGGGGGGACTCGCTAGCCAAAAACATTCAGTACTTC	CASLRGDSLAKNIQYF
few	.	TRBV18	TRBJ2-3	TGTGCCAGCTCACCCGGGTTAAACTTACCCGATACGCAGTATTTT	CASSPGLNLPDTQYF
.	.	TRBV7-9	TRBJ1-1	TGTGCCAGCAGCTTGGGGGTAATCGCTGAAGCTTTCTTT	CASSLGVIAEAFF
.	.	TRBV6-1	TRBJ2-3	TGTGCCAGCAGGGCAGGGGTGGTCGCAGATACGCAGTATTTT	CASRAGVVADTQYF
few	.	TRBV6-5	TRBJ1-4	TGTGCCAGCAGTTACTTGCGCAGTCATAATGAAAAACTGTTTTTT	CASSYLRSHNEKLFF
many	TRBD2	TRBV28	TRBJ2-1	TGTGCCAGCAGTTTGGAGGCGCCAGCGGGGGGCCGTTGGGTCTACAATGAGCAGTTCTTC	CASSLEAPAGGRWVYNEQFF